This TCR beta chain was profiled in a study of identical twins. Overall study results and limits: Conclusions rested on cross-sectional statistics rather than following the same donors.

Comments on this clonotype: Its antigen is as yet unknown.

The CDR3 covers 15 residues. Germline V gene data show CDR1 as SGHRS and CDR2 as YFSETQ. With 0 bases removed from V and 7 bases from J, the gap between germline ends came to 11 bases. Via MiXCR, TCRdb re-called the 5' RACE reads, giving one row per CDR3 protein. The repertoire holds 1.5 million to 2 million distinct CDR3 sequences, with less than 35% as singletons. The receptor was derived from a newborn girl in good health. The V call is TRBV5-1, the J call TRBJ1-6; D unresolved. The specimen sequenced was cord blood. The CDR3 sequence: CASSLGGIPNSPLHF. Written as DNA, the CDR3 is TGCGCCAGCAGCTTGGGCGGCATTCCCAATTCACCCCTCCACTTT.